The 11 T cell receptor beta chains given below trace back to one sample, sequenced in a study of T cells after yellow fever vaccination. TCRdb ran MiXCR on the 5' RACE reads and lists one entry per CDR3 protein. The sample has fewer than 400,000 distinct CDR3 sequences, roughly a tenth seen once. The sequencing used CD4+ T cells sorted from PBMCs, collected 45 days after the yellow fever booster vaccination. The origin of the receptors is a young man who received the YFV17D yellow fever vaccine.

Ten or more counts support this clonotype. The chain couples TRBV4-3 to TRBJ1-6; unclear D gene. Germline V CDR1 and CDR2: LGHNA, YSLEER. Trimming shortened V by 0 bases and J by 4 bases, and 4 bases separated the two germline ends. The CDR3 spans 14 residues. CDR3 loop: CASSQEGYNSPLHF. The CDR3 region has the DNA TGCGCCAGCAGCCAAGAGGGTTATAATTCACCCCTCCACTTT.

This clonotype was recorded a few times. J is TRBJ1-6 and V is TRBV12-3 or TRBV12-4; the D gene is possibly TRBD1 (5 bases). The CDR3 consists of 14 residues. The V end lost 5 bases, the J end lost 7 bases, and 12 bases lay between the germline ends. CDR3 nucleotides: TGTGCCAGCAGTCAACAGGCGAGGAATTCACCCCTCCACTTT. This gives the protein CASSQQARNSPLHF.

The chain recombines TRBV18 with TRBJ1-1; D unresolved. Trimming took 0 bases from V and 2 from J, leaving 10 bases between them. Germline CDR1 is KGHSH and CDR2 is LQKENI. The CDR3 covers 15 residues. CDR3 in amino acids: CASSPPVSSNTEAFF. The CDR3 DNA follows: TGTGCCAGCTCACCACCGGTCAGCTCTAACACTGAAGCTTTCTTT.

The chain uses TRBV5-4 and TRBJ2-1; 9 positions agree with TRBD2. Germline V lookup: CDR1 SGHNT, CDR2 YYREEE (reference sequence). The trim removed 2 bases at V and 9 bases at J, leaving 6 bases unmatched. This CDR3 has 14 amino acids. The CDR3 nucleotides are TGTGCCAGCAGCTTCGGCAGCGGGGGGAGTGAGCAGTTCTTC. Its protein is CASSFGSGGSEQFF.

The chain carries TRBV7-8 and TRBJ2-1, with TRBD2 matching over 8 bases. This CDR3 is built from 17 residues. Germline trimming cut 7 bases from V and 3 bases from J; bases unmatched to any gene: 14. Germline V gene data show CDR1 as SGHVS and CDR2 as FQNEAQ. CDR3 in DNA: TGTGCCAGCATCAGCTTAAGGACTAGCCGGGTCTACAATGAGCAGTTCTTC. Translation: CASISLRTSRVYNEQFF.

This clonotype was counted a few times. The J gene is TRBJ2-7, the V gene TRBV7-6; unclear D gene. The CDR3 length is 13 residues. Germline CDR1 is SGHVS and CDR2 is FNYEAQ. Trimming stripped 8 bases from V and 6 bases from J, with 17 bases between. CDR3 nucleotides: TGTGCCAGCGGGCCCGGGTTACACACCGAGCAGTACTTC. It specifies CASGPGLHTEQYF.

V usage is TRBV7-2 and J usage is TRBJ2-1; TRBD2 agrees at 13 bases. This CDR3 comprises 15 residues. The germline V gene encodes CDR1 SGHTA and CDR2 FQGNSA. V was clipped by 6 bases and J by 8 bases; unmatched bases: 7. The CDR3 DNA sequence: TGTGCCAGCAGTCCACTAGCGGGGGGGCCCTATGAGCAGTTCTTC. This encodes CASSPLAGGPYEQFF.

This clonotype has just a few counts. This sequence joins TRBV7-3 and TRBJ2-2, with 8 nucleotides matching TRBD1. The V gene end was trimmed by 4 bases and the J gene end by 7 bases; junction bases not matched to a gene: 8. Germline-derived CDR1 and CDR2 are SGHTA and FQGTGA. The CDR3 spans 15 residues. CDR3 protein: CASSSARGRDGELFF. As DNA, the CDR3 is TGTGCCAGCAGCTCCGCCAGGGGGCGGGACGGGGAGCTGTTTTTT. The whole variable domain, filled in from reference TRBV7-3 and TRBJ2-2, reads GAGVSQTPSNKVTEKGKYVELRCDPISGHTALYWYRQSLGQGPEFLIYFQGTGAADDSGLPNDRFFAVRPEGSVSTLKIQRTERGDSAVYLCASSSARGRDGELFFGEGSRLTVL.

This clonotype was counted a few times. CDR3 nucleotide sequence: TGCGCCAGCAGCGAAGACCCTTCAGGGGCCAATGAGCAGTTCTTC. Translated, it gives CASSEDPSGANEQFF. This chain connects TRBV5-1 to TRBJ2-1; a possible D gene is TRBD1 (6 bases). CDR1 is SGHRS, CDR2 YFSETQ, per germline. Trimming left V 4 bases short and J 6 bases short, with 17 bases between. The length of the CDR3 is 15 residues.

This clonotype was observed a few times. The chain carries TRBV28 and TRBJ1-1, with D perhaps matching TRBD1 (5 bases). The CDR3 extends over 16 amino acids. The V and J ends lost 6 bases and 0 bases respectively, with 17 bases between them. Germline-derived CDR1 and CDR2 are MDHEN and SYDVKM. Here the CDR3 DNA reads TGTGCCAGCAGGACACCGAAACCGACAGTGAACACTGAAGCTTTCTTT. It specifies CASRTPKPTVNTEAFF.

This clonotype was seen more than once but under ten times. V usage is TRBV18 and J usage is TRBJ1-5; D is ambiguous. Germline assignment: CDR1 KGHSH and CDR2 LQKENI. This CDR3 comprises 16 residues. The V and J ends lost 8 bases and 2 bases respectively, with 19 bases between them. The chain's CDR3 is CASTLKGGRGNQPQHF. CDR3 nucleotide sequence: TGTGCCAGCACCCTGAAAGGAGGGCGCGGCAATCAGCCCCAGCATTTT.